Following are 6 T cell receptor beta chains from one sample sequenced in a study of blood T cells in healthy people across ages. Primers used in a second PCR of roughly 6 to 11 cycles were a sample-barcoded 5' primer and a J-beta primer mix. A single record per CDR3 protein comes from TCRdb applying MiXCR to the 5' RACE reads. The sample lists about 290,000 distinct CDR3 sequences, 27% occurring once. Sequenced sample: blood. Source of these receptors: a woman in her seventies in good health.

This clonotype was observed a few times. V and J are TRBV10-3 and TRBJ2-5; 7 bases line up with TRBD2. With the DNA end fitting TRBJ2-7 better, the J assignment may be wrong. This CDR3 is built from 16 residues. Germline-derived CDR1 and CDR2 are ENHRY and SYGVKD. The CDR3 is CAISESISGVSYEQYF. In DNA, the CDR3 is TGTGCCATCAGTGAGTCGATAAGCGGGGTTTCCTACGAGCAGTACTTC.

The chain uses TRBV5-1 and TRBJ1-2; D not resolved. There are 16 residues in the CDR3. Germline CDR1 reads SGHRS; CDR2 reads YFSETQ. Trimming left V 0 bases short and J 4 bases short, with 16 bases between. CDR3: CASSLVSPLLPYGYTF. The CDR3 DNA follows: TGCGCCAGCAGCTTGGTTTCCCCCCTCCTCCCCTATGGCTACACCTTC. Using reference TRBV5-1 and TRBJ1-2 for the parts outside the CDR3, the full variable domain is KAGVTQTPRYLIKTRGQQVTLSCSPISGHRSVSWYQQTPGQGLQFLFEYFSETQRNKGNFPGRFSGRQFSNSRSEMNVSTLELGDSALYLCASSLVSPLLPYGYTFGSGTRLTVV.

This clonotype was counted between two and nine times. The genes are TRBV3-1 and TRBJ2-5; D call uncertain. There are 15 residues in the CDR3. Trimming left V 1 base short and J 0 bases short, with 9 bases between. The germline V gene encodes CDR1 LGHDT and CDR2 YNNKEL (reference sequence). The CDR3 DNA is TGTGCCAGCAGCCAAGGAGGAAGGGACCAAGAGACCCAGTACTTC. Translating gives CASSQGGRDQETQYF.

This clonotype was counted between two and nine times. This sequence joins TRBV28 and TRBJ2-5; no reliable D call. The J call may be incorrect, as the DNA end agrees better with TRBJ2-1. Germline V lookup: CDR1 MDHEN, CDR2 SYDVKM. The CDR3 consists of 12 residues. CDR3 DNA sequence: TGTGCCAGCAAGCCCACCTACAATGAGCAGTTCTTC. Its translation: CASKPTYNEQFF.

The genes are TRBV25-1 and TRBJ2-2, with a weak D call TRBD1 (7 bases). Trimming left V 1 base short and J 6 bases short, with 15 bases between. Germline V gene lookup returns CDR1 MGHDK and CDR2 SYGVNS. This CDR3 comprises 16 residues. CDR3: CASSEFGDREAGELFF. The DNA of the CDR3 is TGTGCCAGCAGTGAATTCGGTGACAGGGAGGCCGGGGAGCTGTTTTTT. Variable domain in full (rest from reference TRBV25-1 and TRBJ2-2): EADIYQTPRYLVIGTGKKITLECSQTMGHDKMYWYQQDPGMELHLIHYSYGVNSTEKGDLSSESTVSRIRTEHFPLTLESARPSHTSQYLCASSEFGDREAGELFFGEGSRLTVL.

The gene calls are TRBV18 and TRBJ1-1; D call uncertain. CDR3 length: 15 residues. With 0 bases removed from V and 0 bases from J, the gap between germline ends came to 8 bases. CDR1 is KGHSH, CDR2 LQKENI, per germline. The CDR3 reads CASSPPRSMNTEAFF. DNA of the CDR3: TGTGCCAGCTCACCACCGAGGTCCATGAACACTGAAGCTTTCTTT.